This T cell receptor beta chain was sequenced for a study of blood T cell repertoires in COVID-19. Study-level information: PBMCs, B-cell-depleted T cells, or T cells were the source of the cDNA or gDNA that made up the material.

Germline CDR1 is MNHEY and CDR2 is SMNVEV (reference sequence). CDR3 length equals 14 residues. The V end was cut by 2 bases, the J end by 2 bases, with 10 bases between. As processed by the authors: Estimates of nucleated cell counts were drawn from the amplification of reference gene primers. Produced via immunoSEQ multiplex PCR; TCRdb's table is partial and in-frame only. V and J calls and clone size are given by that table; D and trimming were obtained from the DNA. The sample contains around 62,000 clones, 75% to 85% of which appear only once. The chain carries TRBV27 and TRBJ2-7, with D perhaps matching TRBD1 (5 bases). The TCR originated in a man aged 45 to 65 with acute or convalescent COVID-19. The sample consisted of peripheral blood. The CDR3 sequence: CASSLKGSAYEQYF. CDR3 nucleotide sequence: TGTGCCAGCAGTTTAAAGGGGTCCGCCTACGAGCAGTACTTC.